These 29 T cell receptor beta chains originate from one sample sequenced in a study of blood T cell repertoires in COVID-19. Clones were sequenced by immunoSEQ multiplex PCR, and TCRdb holds only the in-frame ones, with some missing. The sample shows tens of thousands of clones, roughly four fifths of them seen only once. Sequencing was carried out using peripheral blood. These receptors were collected from a man aged 65 to 85 with COVID-19, enrolled during active disease.

The chain combines TRBV30 with TRBJ2-1; TRBD2 is a possible D gene (6 bases). V was clipped by 1 base and J by 6 bases, with 16 bases between them. CDR3 size: 15 residues. CDR1 is GTSNPN and CDR2 is SVGIG in the germline V gene (reference sequence). DNA of the CDR3: TGTGCCTGGAGTGGAGGGCGGGATGGGATCAATGAGCAGTTCTTC. It is translated as CAWSGGRDGINEQFF.

This clone was recorded at least ten times. The chain uses TRBV29-1 and TRBJ2-3; TRBD1 might be the D (6 bases). Trimming pared 6 bases from V and 1 base from J, leaving 17 bases between. The CDR3 length is 15 residues. The germline V gene has CDR1 SQVTM and CDR2 ANQGSEA. Written as DNA, the CDR3 is TGCAGCGTCGGCAAAACAGGGCTGGGCACAGATACGCAGTATTTT. Its protein product is CSVGKTGLGTDTQYF.

The chain couples TRBV10-3 to TRBJ1-6; a weak D match, TRBD1 (5 bases). The CDR3 consists of 14 residues. Germline V lookup: CDR1 ENHRY, CDR2 SYGVKD. Trimming left V 8 bases short and J 9 bases short, with 17 bases between. CDR3 DNA: TGTGCCATCTCGCAAGGGGTTTTAAGTTCACCCCTCCACTTT. The encoded protein is CAISQGVLSSPLHF.

In its sample, this clone was seen a few times. The rearrangement joins TRBV7-2 to TRBJ1-5; 7 nucleotides agree with TRBD1. Germline CDR1 SGHTA, CDR2 FQGNSA. This CDR3 has 14 amino acids. With 3 bases clipped from V and 6 bases from J, the junction kept 5 bases outside the gene matches. CDR3 in amino acids: CASSFRQGTQPQHF. In DNA, the CDR3 is TGTGCCAGCAGCTTTCGACAGGGTACTCAGCCCCAGCATTTT. Full variable domain (remainder filled in from reference TRBV7-2 and TRBJ1-5): GAGVSQSPSNKVTEKGKDVELRCDPISGHTALYWYRQSLGQGLEFLIYFQGNSAPDKSGLPSDRFSAERTGGSVSTLTIQRTQQEDSAVYLCASSFRQGTQPQHFGDGTRLSIL.

The chain is built from TRBV10-3 and TRBJ1-1; D is undetermined. CDR1 and CDR2 (germline): ENHRY, SYGVKD. V lost 4 bases and J lost 1, with 4 bases in between. The CDR3 has 12 amino acids. The CDR3, as DNA: TGTGCCATCAGTGTTCAGAACACTGAAGCTTTCTTT. Translation: CAISVQNTEAFF.

This clone was recorded only once. The rearrangement links TRBV27 to TRBJ1-2; TRBD1 aligns across 7 bases. V lost 5 bases and J lost 3; bases outside the gene matches: 12. CDR1 is MNHEY and CDR2 is SMNVEV in the germline V gene (reference sequence). The CDR3 extends over 16 amino acids. The CDR3 reads CASSLISPQGDYGYTF. The CDR3 DNA reads TGTGCCAGCAGTCTCATCTCGCCTCAGGGGGACTATGGCTACACCTTC.

The chain joins TRBV7-9 to TRBJ2-3; TRBD1 aligns across 10 bases. V lost 1 base to trimming and J lost 6 bases; unmatched junction nucleotides: 7. The CDR3 is made up of 16 amino acids. Germline CDR1 is SEHNR and CDR2 is FQNEAQ (reference sequence). The CDR3 bases are TGTGCCAGCAGCTTAGAATTGGGACAGGGGTCGGATACGCAGTATTTT. It specifies CASSLELGQGSDTQYF.

This chain uses TRBV19 with TRBJ2-7, with 8 bases fitting TRBD1. This CDR3 spans 16 amino acids. V shed 11 bases, J shed 5 bases, and the junction held 20 bases outside the gene matches. In germline, CDR1 is LNHDA, CDR2 SQIVND (reference sequence). The CDR3 bases are TGTGCCTCGCACGAGACAGCAGGGGGCGCGCCCGACGAGCAGTACTTC. It encodes CASHETAGGAPDEQYF.

The gene calls are TRBV27 and TRBJ2-1, with 10 bases lining up with TRBD2. The V gene's germline CDR1 is MNHEY and CDR2 SMNVEV (reference sequence). This CDR3 comprises 18 residues. Losses at the gene ends were 2 bases for V and 6 bases for J; bases not matched to a gene: 13. CDR3 sequence: CASSLLTGGLAGVNEQFF. Written as DNA, the CDR3 is TGTGCCAGCAGTTTACTCACTGGGGGCCTAGCGGGGGTCAATGAGCAGTTCTTC.

The chain combines TRBV7-3 with TRBJ2-2; 12 nucleotides align to TRBD1. V lost 2 bases to trimming and J lost 7 bases; unmatched junction nucleotides: 5. Germline lookup yields CDR1 SGHTA and CDR2 FQGTGA. The CDR3 is 16 residues long. CDR3 loop: CASSLLGQGAGGELFF. CDR3 nucleotides: TGTGCCAGCAGCTTATTGGGACAGGGGGCCGGCGGGGAGCTGTTTTTT.

This clone came up a few times. The chain employs TRBV28 and TRBJ1-2; maybe TRBD1 (6 bases). The CDR3 consists of 14 residues. Germline V CDR1 and CDR2: MDHEN, SYDVKM. V was cut by 6 bases and J by 7 bases, with 18 bases left in between. The DNA for the CDR3 is TGTGCCAGCAGCTCTTTTCGGACAGAGCCTGGCTACACCTTC. It yields the protein CASSSFRTEPGYTF.

This clone was recorded a few times. The V and J genes are TRBV27 and TRBJ2-2; 8 bases line up with TRBD2. This CDR3 has 14 amino acids. V lost 7 bases to trimming and J lost 2 bases; unmatched junction nucleotides: 3. Germline assignment: CDR1 MNHEY and CDR2 SMNVEV (reference sequence). The CDR3 sequence is CASTREGNTGELFF. The DNA for the CDR3 is TGTGCCAGCACCCGGGAGGGTAACACCGGGGAGCTGTTTTTT.

This chain connects TRBV10-3 to TRBJ1-1; 10 nucleotides match TRBD1. In germline, CDR1 is ENHRY, CDR2 SYGVKD. The CDR3 sequence is 14 residues long. The V gene end was trimmed by 8 bases and the J gene end by 4 bases; junction bases not matched to a gene: 7. CDR3 DNA: TGTGCCATCTCCCCCGGGACAGGGGTCACTGAAGCTTTCTTT. Its protein is CAISPGTGVTEAFF.

V gene TRBV5-4 combines with J gene TRBJ2-3, with 8 bases aligning to TRBD2. V lost 1 base and J lost 1; bases outside the gene matches: 5. The CDR3 runs to 16 residues. Germline CDR1 and CDR2: SGHNT and YYREEE (reference sequence). Here the CDR3 reads CASSLWGAGGTDTQYF. CDR3 DNA sequence: TGTGCCAGCAGCTTGTGGGGAGCGGGAGGCACAGATACGCAGTATTTT.

This clone was picked up a small number of times. The gene calls are TRBV6-4 and TRBJ2-7; 9 nucleotides align to TRBD2. This CDR3 comprises 18 residues. Germline CDR1 reads MRHNA; CDR2 reads SNTAGT. Germline trimming cut 4 bases from V and 3 bases from J; bases unmatched to any gene: 16. CDR3 sequence reads: CASSAPLPGGRALYEQYF. The CDR3 nucleotides are TGTGCCAGCAGTGCCCCTCTCCCCGGCGGGAGGGCCCTCTACGAGCAGTACTTC.

This sequence joins TRBV7-3 and TRBJ1-2; the D gene is possibly TRBD1 (5 bases). V was clipped by 5 bases and J by 8 bases, with 15 bases between them. The CDR3 has 13 amino acids. Per germline, CDR1 SGHTA and CDR2 FQGTGA. CDR3 loop: CASSPGSGGGYTF. The DNA of the CDR3 is TGTGCCAGCAGCCCCGGTTCGGGGGGAGGCTACACCTTC. The full variable domain, its missing parts supplied by reference TRBV7-3 and TRBJ1-2, is GAGVSQTPSNKVTEKGKYVELRCDPISGHTALYWYRQSLGQGPEFLIYFQGTGAADDSGLPNDRFFAVRPEGSVSTLKIQRTERGDSAVYLCASSPGSGGGYTFGSGTRLTVV.

This CDR3 reads CASSFYRGSQPQHF. The CDR3 DNA reads TGTGCCAGCAGTTTCTACAGGGGTAGTCAGCCCCAGCATTTT. The J gene is TRBJ1-5, the V gene TRBV6-2 or TRBV6-3; 7 bases align to TRBD1. The V gene's germline CDR1 is MNHEY and CDR2 SVGEGT. The CDR3 has 14 amino acids. V shed 4 bases, J shed 6 bases, and the junction held 6 bases outside the gene matches.

The V gene is TRBV9, the J gene TRBJ2-7; no definite D call. The V and J ends lost 0 bases and 0 bases respectively, with 7 bases between them. Germline V gene sequence: CDR1 SGDLS, CDR2 YYNGEE. This CDR3 has 14 amino acids. The CDR3 here is CASSVVSSSYEQYF. The CDR3 DNA reads TGTGCCAGCAGCGTAGTGTCTAGCTCCTACGAGCAGTACTTC.

J is TRBJ2-3 and V is TRBV24-1; 10 nucleotides match TRBD2. V lost 4 bases to trimming and J lost 1 base; unmatched junction nucleotides: 7. Germline lookup yields CDR1 KGHDR and CDR2 SFDVKD. The CDR3 covers 17 residues. This CDR3 is CATSDPSGSDGTDTQYF. The CDR3 nucleotides read TGTGCCACCAGTGACCCTAGCGGGAGTGATGGCACAGATACGCAGTATTTT.

The chain carries TRBV28 and TRBJ2-7, with 9 bases identical to TRBD2. Germline-derived CDR1 and CDR2 are MDHEN and SYDVKM. This CDR3 is built from 14 residues. V gave up 8 bases and J gave up 2 bases; unmatched junction bases: 7. The CDR3 sequence: CASGLIAGAYEQYF. In nucleotides, the CDR3 is TGTGCCAGCGGATTGATAGCGGGAGCCTACGAGCAGTACTTC.

The rearrangement joins TRBV27 to TRBJ2-7; 8 nucleotides agree with TRBD1. The CDR3 extends over 16 amino acids. CDR1 is MNHEY and CDR2 is SMNVEV in the germline V gene (reference sequence). Trimming took 2 bases from V and 0 from J; bases not matched to a gene: 6. CDR3 sequence reads: CASSLLGTGYSYEQYF. The CDR3 DNA reads TGTGCCAGCAGTTTACTCGGGACAGGATACTCCTACGAGCAGTACTTC.

The chain employs TRBV10-2 and TRBJ2-7, with 7 nucleotides matching TRBD1. Germline CDR1 is WSHSY and CDR2 is SAAADI. The CDR3 is 15 residues long. V was pared by 5 bases and J by 4 bases, with 11 bases of the junction left unmatched. This chain's CDR3 is CASSRQGLNYYEQYF. CDR3 sequence (DNA): TGCGCCAGCAGTAGACAGGGTCTTAATTATTACGAGCAGTACTTC.

The chain carries TRBV10-3 and TRBJ2-5; 12 bases are a match to TRBD2. V was clipped by 2 bases and J by 2 bases; unmatched bases: 12. Germline CDR1 reads ENHRY; CDR2 reads SYGVKD. The CDR3 extends over 19 amino acids. The CDR3 loop reads CAISEIPPGLAGYQETQYF. The CDR3 region has the DNA TGTGCCATCAGTGAGATTCCCCCGGGACTAGCGGGCTATCAAGAGACCCAGTACTTC.

The genes are TRBV30 and TRBJ2-1; TRBD2 is a possible D gene (6 bases). CDR1 is GTSNPN and CDR2 is SVGIG in the germline V gene (reference sequence). Trimming took 3 bases from V and 8 from J, leaving 17 bases between them. CDR3 length: 14 amino acids. The CDR3 DNA sequence: TGTGCCTGGAGGCCGGGACTCCCCGGTCATGAGCAGTTCTTC. It translates to CAWRPGLPGHEQFF.

V is TRBV4-2 and J is TRBJ1-1, with TRBD1 matching over 7 bases. CDR1 LGHNA and CDR2 YNFKEQ come from the germline V gene. The junction had 15 bases not matched to a gene; V was cut back by 2 bases and J by 3 bases. The CDR3 consists of 18 residues. The CDR3 sequence: CASSQQMGTVSSYTEAFF. CDR3 bases: TGTGCCAGCAGCCAACAGATGGGGACAGTCAGTTCTTACACTGAAGCTTTCTTT.

This rearrangement joins TRBV2 to TRBJ2-2; tentative D call: TRBD1 (7 bases). Trimming pared 11 bases from V and 5 bases from J, leaving 18 bases between. Germline V lookup: CDR1 SNHLY, CDR2 FYNNEI. The CDR3 is 14 residues long. The CDR3 region has the DNA TGTGCCTTCAGGCGGCAGGGGGGTACCGGGGAGCTGTTTTTT. Its protein product is CAFRRQGGTGELFF.

The rearrangement joins TRBV3-1 (or the pseudogene TRBV3-2) to TRBJ2-3; 10 nucleotides agree with TRBD2. The CDR3 consists of 18 residues. Germline loops: CDR1 LGHDT, CDR2 YNNKEL (reference sequence). Losses at the gene ends were 4 bases for V and 1 base for J; bases not matched to a gene: 11. The CDR3 loop is CASSPHTEREGGTDTQYF. The CDR3 region has the DNA TGTGCCAGCAGCCCGCATACCGAGCGGGAGGGGGGCACAGATACGCAGTATTTT.

V and J are TRBV11-3 and TRBJ1-1; D remains ambiguous. The V and J ends lost 2 bases and 10 bases respectively, with 14 bases between them. The CDR3 contains 13 residues. The germline gives CDR1 SGHNT, CDR2 YENEEA. CDR3 sequence: CASSLSRGSGAFF. DNA of the CDR3: TGTGCCAGCAGCTTATCGAGAGGTAGCGGAGCTTTCTTT.

This clone was seen only once. This chain joins TRBV7-2 and TRBJ1-1; D remains ambiguous. The CDR3 runs to 13 residues. Germline V lookup: CDR1 SGHTA, CDR2 FQGNSA. The germline V and J ends were trimmed by 7 bases and 0 bases, with 9 bases remaining between them. This CDR3 is CASKAGLNTEAFF. The CDR3 nucleotides read TGTGCCAGCAAAGCGGGCCTGAACACTGAAGCTTTCTTT.